This T cell receptor (beta chain) was obtained from a study of T cells in localized non-small cell lung cancer. The CDR3 has 13 residues. The germline V and J ends were trimmed by 6 bases and 6 bases, with 12 bases remaining between them. Germline-derived CDR1 and CDR2 are PRHDT and FYEKMQ (reference sequence). Clones were read by immunoSEQ multiplex PCR, and TCRdb kept only the in-frame ones, dropping some. This table has over 30,000 clones, about 80% appearing once. The TCR sequence derives from a male donor older than 55 with stage II squamous cell lung carcinoma. The genes are TRBV13 and TRBJ2-1; D is ambiguous. The sequencing used peripheral blood, collected before any cancer treatment. The CDR3 DNA sequence: TGTGCCAGCAGTGAGGTCACTTTCAATGAGCAGTTCTTC. Translation: CASSEVTFNEQFF.